This is a list of T cell receptor beta chains from one sample in a study of blood T cell repertoires in COVID-19. Data came from immunoSEQ multiplex PCR; TCRdb stores just in-frame clones and leaves some out. Among 250,000 to 350,000 clones listed, 70% to 90% were seen once. Specimen: peripheral blood. The receptors come from a man aged 18 to 30 who had recovered from COVID-19. Both conserved end residues are part of each CDR3. D genes are given only for firm matches.

CASSYWGSRGEQYF | - | TRBV6-5
CASSYRTAPHEQFF | - | TRBV27
CASSSDREHTEAFF | TRBD1 | TRBV27
CASSLLGGGQKDEQFF | - | TRBV5-1
CATSRVDNTEAFF | - | TRBV15
CASSRQGAGEQYF | TRBD1 | TRBV14
CASSHTGGTDTQYF | TRBD1 | TRBV3-1/TRBV3-2
CASSVPGGLDYGYTF | TRBD1 | TRBV19
CASSHRVGRNTGELFF | - | TRBV11-3
CASSLNRVETQYF | - | TRBV11-3
CASGETGIYEQYF | TRBD1 | TRBV12-5
CASTMGLSVADTQYF | - | TRBV7-9
CASSPRVAGANVLTF | - | TRBV9
CASSQELGRGNTIYF | - | TRBV4-3
CASSPSGTGSRELFF | TRBD1 | TRBV18
CASSLVETRRETQYF | - | TRBV7-9
CASSPRSGTSGNNEQFF | TRBD2 | TRBV11-3
CASSQGGDYGYTF | TRBD1 | TRBV5-4
CASSLRQGLKGYTF | - | TRBV27
CASSLKRGEQFF | - | TRBV5-1
CASSSSESQPQHF | - | TRBV6-2/TRBV6-3
CASRKGLGTEAFF | - | TRBV6-5
CASSFLTAYEQYF | - | TRBV11-2
CATSRARQGYEQYF | TRBD1 | TRBV15
CASRDGQVYGYTF | TRBD1 | TRBV5-6
CASRSREYGYTF | - | TRBV12-3/TRBV12-4
CASSATQGNTIYF | TRBD1 | TRBV9
CASSNGGEQFF | TRBD2 | TRBV12-3/TRBV12-4
CASGDRVVGELFF | TRBD1 | TRBV12-3/TRBV12-4
CASSFYGGIMNTEAFF | - | TRBV11-1
CASSQGLASTGELFF | TRBD2 | TRBV18
CASSQEGGTEAFF | - | TRBV3-1/TRBV3-2
CASSADSSYNEQFF | - | TRBV6-4
CASSPAGEYNEQFF | TRBD2 | TRBV9
CASTTSGGPSNEQFF | TRBD2 | TRBV19
CASSPRGYEQYF | - | TRBV6-2/TRBV6-3
CASSYRDSIYGYTF | TRBD1 | TRBV6-5
CASSYQTTGGVTEAFF | TRBD1 | TRBV7-9
CASSYQAPLNTEAFF | - | TRBV6-5
CASSLAGLKYGYTF | - | TRBV7-9
CASSRGQGLNSPLHF | TRBD1 | TRBV3-1/TRBV3-2
CAWTNRVSTEAFF | - | TRBV30
CASSQDPGTSGRSEQYF | TRBD2 | TRBV4-2
CASSQSPGEAYEQYF | - | TRBV23-1
CASSLQGEYYGYTF | TRBD1 | TRBV7-8
CASSLLGAGRSAEAFF | - | TRBV7-2
CASSQDLRGLLNTEAFF | TRBD1 | TRBV3-1/TRBV3-2
CASSPYSGGSYNEQFF | TRBD2 | TRBV18
CASSVSRAQETQYF | - | TRBV9
CASSLGQGNQPQHF | - | TRBV27
CASGRDWANVLTF | - | TRBV12-3/TRBV12-4
CATSRRDGYGYTF | - | TRBV25-1
CASSSSTSLSTGELFF | - | TRBV5-1
CASSPRVETQYF | - | TRBV18